This T cell receptor beta chain was sequenced during a study of blood T cells in healthy people across ages. The use of a sample-barcoded 5' primer and a J-beta primer mix characterized a second PCR of roughly 7 to 11 cycles. TCRdb processed the 5' RACE reads anew with MiXCR; each CDR3 protein has one entry. The sample has about 1.6 million distinct CDR3 sequences, around 35% seen once. Germline V gene sequence: CDR1 SGDLS, CDR2 YYNGEE. The CDR3 extends over 12 amino acids. Notes on this clonotype: What it recognizes is unknown. Given a much more abundant clone one base away, this may be a read error.

Study-level results: Compared with aged donors, long-lived donors showed fewer expanded clones, suggesting selection. Researchers deemed the diversity estimates from one million T cells underestimates.

Sequencing input: blood. The clonotype was recovered from a woman aged 25-40 years in good health. The chain links TRBV9 to TRBJ2-3; no clear D. Here the CDR3 reads CASNVEADTQYF. In DNA form, the CDR3 reads TGTGCCAGCAACGTAGAGGCAGATACGCAGTATTTT.